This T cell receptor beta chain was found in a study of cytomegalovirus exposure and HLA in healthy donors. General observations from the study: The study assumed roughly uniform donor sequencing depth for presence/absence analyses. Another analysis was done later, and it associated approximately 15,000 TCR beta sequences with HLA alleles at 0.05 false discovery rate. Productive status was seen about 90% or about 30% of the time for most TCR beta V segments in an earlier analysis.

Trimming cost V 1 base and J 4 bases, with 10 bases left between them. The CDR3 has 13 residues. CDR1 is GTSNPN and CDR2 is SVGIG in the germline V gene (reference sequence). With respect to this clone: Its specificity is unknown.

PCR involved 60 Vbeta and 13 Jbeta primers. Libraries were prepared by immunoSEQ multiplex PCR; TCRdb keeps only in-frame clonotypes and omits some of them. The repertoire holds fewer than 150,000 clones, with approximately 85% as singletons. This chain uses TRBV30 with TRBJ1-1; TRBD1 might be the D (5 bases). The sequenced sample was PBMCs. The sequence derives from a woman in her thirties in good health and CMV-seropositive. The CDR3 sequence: CAWSGGAGTEAFF. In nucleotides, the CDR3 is TGTGCCTGGAGTGGGGGCGCCGGCACTGAAGCTTTCTTT.